The next 23 T cell receptor beta chains were all read from a single sample in a study of cytomegalovirus exposure and HLA in healthy donors. The PCR was carried out with 60 Vbeta primers and 13 Jbeta primers. TCRdb keeps only in-frame clones here, not all; method: immunoSEQ multiplex PCR. The sample includes about 140,000 clones, roughly four fifths of them seen just once. The sample consisted of PBMCs. These TCRs come from a man aged 25-40 years in good health and CMV-seronegative.

The chain has TRBV27 and TRBJ1-2; D might be TRBD1 (6 bases). The CDR3 is 15 amino acids. CDR1 and CDR2 from the germline V gene are MNHEY and SMNVEV (reference sequence). V lost 2 bases, J lost 3 bases, and 13 bases lay in between. This chain's CDR3 is CASSLNGGHYYGYTF. As DNA, the CDR3 is TGTGCCAGCAGTTTAAATGGGGGACATTACTATGGCTACACCTTC.

The V and J genes are TRBV10-3 and TRBJ2-2, with D possibly being TRBD2 (5 bases). This CDR3 spans 14 amino acids. Germline V gene lookup returns CDR1 ENHRY and CDR2 SYGVKD. V dropped 4 bases and J dropped 1 base, with 7 bases sitting between them. CDR3 sequence reads: CAISVGGNTGELFF. The CDR3 DNA sequence: TGTGCCATCAGTGTTGGAGGGAACACCGGGGAGCTGTTTTTT.

The gene calls are TRBV6-1 and TRBJ2-3; 7 bases line up with TRBD1. Germline loops: CDR1 MNHNS, CDR2 SASEGT. The CDR3 runs 15 residues. Trimming cost V 5 bases and J 3 bases; bases outside gene matches: 8. In DNA, the CDR3 is TGTGCCAGCAGTAGAATCACAGGGGTGACAGATACGCAGTATTTT. This sequence encodes CASSRITGVTDTQYF.

The chain employs TRBV13 and TRBJ2-3; a possible D gene is TRBD1 (6 bases). V was trimmed by 5 bases and J by 10 bases, leaving 16 bases between them. Germline-derived CDR1 and CDR2 are PRHDT and FYEKMQ (reference sequence). CDR3 size: 13 residues. CDR3 sequence (DNA): TGTGCCAGCAGCATCACAGGGTGGACTCCGCAGTATTTT. It codes for CASSITGWTPQYF.

V usage is TRBV5-1 and J usage is TRBJ2-1; TRBD2 matches 12 bases. The V segment lost 0 bases and the J segment 8 bases; nucleotides outside the gene matches: 12. The CDR3 contains 18 residues. Germline loops: CDR1 SGHRS, CDR2 YFSETQ. CDR3 sequence: CASSLAPPSGGAGDEQFF. DNA for the CDR3: TGCGCCAGCAGCTTGGCCCCCCCTAGCGGGGGGGCGGGGGATGAGCAGTTCTTC.

The CDR3 DNA reads as TGTGCCAGCAGTGTTGGACAGACCGGGGAGCTGTTTTTT. Encoded protein: CASSVGQTGELFF. This chain uses TRBV28 with TRBJ2-2, with D maybe TRBD1 (6 bases). In germline, CDR1 is MDHEN, CDR2 SYDVKM. This CDR3 is built from 13 residues. The V and J ends lost 5 bases and 5 bases respectively, with 9 bases between them.

The gene calls are TRBV11-2 and TRBJ1-6; weak D call: TRBD1 (6 bases). The V end lost 3 bases, the J end lost 5 bases, and 17 bases lay between the germline ends. Germline CDR1 SGHAT, CDR2 FQNNGV. The CDR3 totals 17 residues. The DNA for the CDR3 is TGTGCCAGCAGCTTTCTCAGGGGAGCTCCTAATAATTCACCCCTCCACTTT. It specifies CASSFLRGAPNNSPLHF.

V is TRBV19 and J is TRBJ1-5; D not resolved. CDR3 length: 17 amino acids. The germline V gene has CDR1 LNHDA and CDR2 SQIVND (reference sequence). V gave up 7 bases and J gave up 0 bases, with 19 bases separating them. The CDR3 here is CASTMGSGRDSNQPQHF. The CDR3 coding sequence is TGTGCCAGTACCATGGGGAGCGGTAGGGATAGCAATCAGCCCCAGCATTTT.

This clone was picked up a small number of times. V and J are TRBV7-8 and TRBJ2-7; the D gene is possibly TRBD1 (6 bases). The V gene's germline CDR1 is SGHVS and CDR2 FQNEAQ. The CDR3 has 16 amino acids. V lost 1 base and J 0 bases, leaving 13 bases between the germline ends. The CDR3 DNA is TGTGCCAGCAGCTTAGGTAGACAGGATCTCTCCTACGAGCAGTACTTC. Protein sequence: CASSLGRQDLSYEQYF.

The chain recombines TRBV4-1 with TRBJ1-1; perhaps TRBD1 as D (5 bases). V lost 3 bases and J 1 base, leaving 12 bases between the germline ends. The CDR3 is made up of 15 amino acids. Germline CDR1 and CDR2: MGHRA and YSYEKL. The CDR3 DNA follows: TGCGCCAGCAGCCAGACCGGGACTTCGAACACTGAAGCTTTCTTT. Protein product: CASSQTGTSNTEAFF.

V gene TRBV5-1 combines with J gene TRBJ1-1; 7 bases are a match to TRBD1. Germline V gene data show CDR1 as SGHRS and CDR2 as YFSETQ. J was trimmed by 5 bases and V by 4 bases; bases with no gene match: 8. This CDR3 has 14 amino acids. CDR3 loop: CASSPNTGETEAFF. CDR3 DNA sequence: TGCGCCAGCAGCCCAAACACAGGGGAAACTGAAGCTTTCTTT.

V gene TRBV5-8 combines with J gene TRBJ2-5; 7 bases match TRBD2. Matching the DNA end better, TRBJ2-7 makes the J call doubtful. This CDR3 comprises 15 residues. Germline CDR1 is SGHTS and CDR2 is YDEGEE. The CDR3 DNA follows: TGTGCCAGCAGCTTACCCGGGACTAAGACTTACGAGCAGTACTTC. Its protein product is CASSLPGTKTYEQYF.

V and J are TRBV4-1 and TRBJ1-6; 12 bases match TRBD1. Germline CDR1 MGHRA, CDR2 YSYEKL. CDR3 length: 17 residues. Trimming at V came to 4 bases and at J to 8 bases, leaving 9 bases not matched to a gene. The CDR3 is CASSLTQGQGAYSPLHF. In DNA form, the CDR3 reads TGCGCCAGCAGCCTGACCCAGGGACAGGGGGCGTATTCACCCCTCCACTTT.

The sample holds many counts of this clone. V gene TRBV15 combines with J gene TRBJ2-1; D is perhaps TRBD1 (6 bases). V gave up 0 bases and J gave up 7 bases, with 16 bases separating them. CDR3 length equals 16 residues. Germline V lookup: CDR1 LNHNV, CDR2 YYDKDF (reference sequence). CDR3 sequence: CATSRDGAGAGNEQFF. CDR3 sequence (DNA): TGTGCCACCAGCAGAGATGGGGCAGGGGCTGGAAATGAGCAGTTCTTC.

This clone was detected a few times. The chain is built from TRBV7-6 and TRBJ2-7, with 7 bases that match TRBD1. Germline CDR1 reads SGHVS; CDR2 reads FNYEAQ. The CDR3 is 14 residues long. Trimming took 5 bases from V and 1 from J; bases not matched to a gene: 5. This CDR3 is CASSKTGSSYEQYF. The CDR3, as DNA: TGTGCCAGCAGCAAGACAGGGTCATCCTACGAGCAGTACTTC.

V usage is TRBV30 and J usage is TRBJ1-1; the D gene is possibly TRBD1 (5 bases). Germline values: CDR1 GTSNPN, CDR2 SVGIG (reference sequence). V lost 1 base, J lost 11 bases, and 17 bases lay in between. The CDR3 runs 13 residues. The CDR3 loop is CAWSEGRVPRAFF. CDR3 bases: TGTGCCTGGAGTGAGGGCAGGGTGCCCCGGGCTTTCTTT.

The chain couples TRBV28 to TRBJ1-2; D perhaps matches TRBD1 (6 bases). The CDR3 extends over 15 amino acids. The V end was cut by 5 bases, the J end by 1 base, with 14 bases between. CDR1 is MDHEN and CDR2 is SYDVKM in the germline V gene. The CDR3 is CASSTPGVGNYGYTF. CDR3 bases: TGTGCCAGCAGTACACCAGGGGTTGGTAACTATGGCTACACCTTC.

The CDR3 loop reads CASSPGTGNEKLFF. Here the CDR3 DNA reads TGTGCCAGCAGCCCCGGGACAGGGAATGAAAAACTGTTTTTT. This chain uses TRBV6-1 with TRBJ1-4, with 9 bases fitting TRBD1. This CDR3 is built from 14 residues. From germline, CDR1 is MNHNS and CDR2 SASEGT. J gave up 5 bases and V 6 bases, and 4 bases lay outside the gene matches.

This chain connects TRBV5-6 to TRBJ2-7; the D is unclear. With 0 bases removed from V and 5 bases from J, the gap between germline ends came to 12 bases. The CDR3 runs 14 residues. Germline V gene lookup returns CDR1 SGHDT and CDR2 YYEEEE. The CDR3 spells CASSLVGSLDEQYF. The CDR3 coding sequence is TGTGCCAGCAGCTTGGTGGGCAGCCTCGACGAGCAGTACTTC.

The CDR3, as DNA: TGTGCCAGCAGTGGACAGGGGTATCAGCCCCAGCATTTT. Amino acid sequence: CASSGQGYQPQHF. The genes are TRBV6-1 and TRBJ1-5, with 8 bases identical to TRBD1. V shed 4 bases and J 5 bases; nucleotides not matched to a gene: 1. In germline, CDR1 is MNHNS, CDR2 SASEGT. The CDR3 runs to 13 residues.

A note on this clone: The junction shows a germline mismatch at one end, possibly a read error. The rearrangement links TRBV30 to TRBJ2-6; 10 bases are shared with TRBD1. The length of the CDR3 is 19 residues. The V gene's germline CDR1 is GTSNPN and CDR2 SVGIG (reference sequence). The CDR3 coding sequence is TGTGCCTGGAGTGTGACAGGGGGCACCTTACCCTCTGGGGCCAACGGCCTGACTTTC. This sequence encodes CAWSVTGGTLPSGANGLTF.

The chain combines TRBV19 with TRBJ1-2, with 8 bases matching TRBD1. Unmatched junction bases numbered 11, after V lost 6 bases and J lost 8 bases. The germline V gene has CDR1 LNHDA and CDR2 SQIVND (reference sequence). The CDR3 is made up of 14 amino acids. The CDR3 is CASRPWTGQRGYTF. The CDR3 DNA reads TGTGCCAGTAGACCCTGGACAGGGCAGAGGGGCTACACCTTC.

V gene TRBV27 combines with J gene TRBJ2-1; the match to TRBD2 covers 8 bases. The CDR3 spans 15 residues. V was pared by 8 bases and J by 2 bases, with 8 bases of the junction left unmatched. Germline V gives CDR1 MNHEY, CDR2 SMNVEV (reference sequence). CDR3 protein: CASGPAGVTYNEQFF. CDR3 in DNA: TGTGCCAGCGGTCCAGCGGGAGTGACCTACAATGAGCAGTTCTTC.